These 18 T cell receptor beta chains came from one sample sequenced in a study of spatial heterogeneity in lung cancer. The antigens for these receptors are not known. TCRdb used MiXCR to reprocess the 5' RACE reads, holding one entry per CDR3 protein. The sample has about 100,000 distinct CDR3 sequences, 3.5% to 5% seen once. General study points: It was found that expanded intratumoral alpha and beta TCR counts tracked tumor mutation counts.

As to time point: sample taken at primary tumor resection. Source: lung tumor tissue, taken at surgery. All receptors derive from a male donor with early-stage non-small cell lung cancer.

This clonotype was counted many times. DNA of the CDR3: TGCAGTGCTAGAGTGAGGGGGCGAGGGGCCAATCAGCCCCAGCATTTT. Translating gives CSARVRGRGANQPQHF. This chain uses TRBV20-1 with TRBJ1-5; 7 bases fit TRBD1. The CDR3 totals 16 residues. Germline-derived CDR1 and CDR2 are DFQATT and SNEGSKA (reference sequence). Unmatched junction bases numbered 9, after V lost 1 base and J lost 3 bases.

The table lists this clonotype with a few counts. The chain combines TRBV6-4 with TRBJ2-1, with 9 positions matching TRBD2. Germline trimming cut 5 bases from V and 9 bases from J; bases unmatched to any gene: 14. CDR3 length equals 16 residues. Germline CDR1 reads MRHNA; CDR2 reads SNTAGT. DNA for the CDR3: TGTGCCAGCAGTCCCGGAAGTAGCGGGAGTAGCGGTGAGCAGTTCTTC. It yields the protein CASSPGSSGSSGEQFF.

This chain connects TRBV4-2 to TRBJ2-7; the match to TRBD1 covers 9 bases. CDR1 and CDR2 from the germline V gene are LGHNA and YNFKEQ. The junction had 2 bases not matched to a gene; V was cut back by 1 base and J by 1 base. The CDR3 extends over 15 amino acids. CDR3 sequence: CASSQGGTGSYEQYF. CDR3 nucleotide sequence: TGTGCCAGCAGCCAAGGTGGGACAGGGTCCTACGAGCAGTACTTC.

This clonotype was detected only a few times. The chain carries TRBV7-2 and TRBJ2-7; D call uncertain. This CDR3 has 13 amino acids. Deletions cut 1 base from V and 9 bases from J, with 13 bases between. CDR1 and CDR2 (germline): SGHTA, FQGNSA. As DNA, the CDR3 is TGTGCCAGCAGCTTAGTTCGCAGGCAGGCGCAGTACTTC. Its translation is CASSLVRRQAQYF.

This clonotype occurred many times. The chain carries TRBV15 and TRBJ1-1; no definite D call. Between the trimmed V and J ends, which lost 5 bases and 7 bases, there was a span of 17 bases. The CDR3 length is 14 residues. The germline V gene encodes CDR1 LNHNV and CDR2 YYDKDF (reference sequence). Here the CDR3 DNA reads TGTGCCACCAGCGTAATGGCAGGAGAAGGTGAAGCTTTCTTT. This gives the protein CATSVMAGEGEAFF.

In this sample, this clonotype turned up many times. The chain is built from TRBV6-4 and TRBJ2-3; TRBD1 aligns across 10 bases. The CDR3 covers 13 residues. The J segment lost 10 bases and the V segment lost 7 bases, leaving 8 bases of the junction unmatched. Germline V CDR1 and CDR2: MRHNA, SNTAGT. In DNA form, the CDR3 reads TGTGCCAGCAATCGGACAGGGGGTCGGTCGCAGTATTTT. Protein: CASNRTGGRSQYF.

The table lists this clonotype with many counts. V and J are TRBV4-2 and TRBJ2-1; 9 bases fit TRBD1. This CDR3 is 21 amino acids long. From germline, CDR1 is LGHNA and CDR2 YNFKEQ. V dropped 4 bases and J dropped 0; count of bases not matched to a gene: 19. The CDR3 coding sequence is TGTGCCAGCAGCCCCTATTACGGGACAGGGACCCTGGAGACCTCCTACAATGAGCAGTTCTTC. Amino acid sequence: CASSPYYGTGTLETSYNEQFF.

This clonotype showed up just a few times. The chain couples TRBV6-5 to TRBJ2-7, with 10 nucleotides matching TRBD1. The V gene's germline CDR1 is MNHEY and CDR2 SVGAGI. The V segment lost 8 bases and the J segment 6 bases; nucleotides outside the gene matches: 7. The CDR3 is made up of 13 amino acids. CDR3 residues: CASFRDRGGEQYF. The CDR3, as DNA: TGTGCCAGCTTTCGGGACAGGGGAGGCGAGCAGTACTTC.

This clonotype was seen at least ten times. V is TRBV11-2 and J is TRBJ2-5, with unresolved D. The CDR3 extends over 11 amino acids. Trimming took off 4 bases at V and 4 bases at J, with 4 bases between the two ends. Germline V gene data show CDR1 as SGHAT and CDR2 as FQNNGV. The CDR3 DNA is TGTGCCAGCAGCTCCGGAGAGACCCAGTACTTC. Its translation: CASSSGETQYF.

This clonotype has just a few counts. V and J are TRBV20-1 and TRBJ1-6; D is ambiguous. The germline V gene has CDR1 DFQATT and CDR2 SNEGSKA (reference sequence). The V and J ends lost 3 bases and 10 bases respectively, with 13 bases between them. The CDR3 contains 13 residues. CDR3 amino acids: CSASLRDSSPLHF. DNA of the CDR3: TGCAGTGCTAGTCTTAGGGATTCATCACCCCTCCACTTT.

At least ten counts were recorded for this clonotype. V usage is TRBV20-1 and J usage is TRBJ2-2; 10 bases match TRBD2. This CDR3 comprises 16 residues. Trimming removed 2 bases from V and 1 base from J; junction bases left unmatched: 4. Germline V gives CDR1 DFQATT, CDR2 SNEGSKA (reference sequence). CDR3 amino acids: CSARYLAGGNTGELFF. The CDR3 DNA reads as TGCAGTGCTAGATATTTAGCGGGAGGGAACACCGGGGAGCTGTTTTTT.

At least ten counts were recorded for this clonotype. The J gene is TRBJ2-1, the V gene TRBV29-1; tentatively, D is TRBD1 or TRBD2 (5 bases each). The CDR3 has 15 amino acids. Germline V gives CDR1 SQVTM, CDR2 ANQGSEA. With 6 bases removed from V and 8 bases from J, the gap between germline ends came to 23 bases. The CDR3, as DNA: TGCAGCGTCACTCCAGCGATCGGTTTGGGGGATGAGCAGTTCTTC. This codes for CSVTPAIGLGDEQFF.

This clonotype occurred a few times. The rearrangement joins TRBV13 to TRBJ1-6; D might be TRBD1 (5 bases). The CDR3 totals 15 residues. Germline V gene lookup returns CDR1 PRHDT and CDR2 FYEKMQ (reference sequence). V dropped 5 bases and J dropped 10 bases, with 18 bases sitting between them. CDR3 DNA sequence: TGTGCCAGCAGCGGAAGAGGGGAAGTGTTATCACCCCTCCACTTT. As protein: CASSGRGEVLSPLHF.

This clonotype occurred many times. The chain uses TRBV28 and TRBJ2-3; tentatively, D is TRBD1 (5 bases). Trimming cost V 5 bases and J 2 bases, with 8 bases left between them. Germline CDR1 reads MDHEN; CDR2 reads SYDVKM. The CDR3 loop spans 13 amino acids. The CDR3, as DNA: TGTGCCAGCAGTCGCAGGGTCACAGATACGCAGTATTTT. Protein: CASSRRVTDTQYF.

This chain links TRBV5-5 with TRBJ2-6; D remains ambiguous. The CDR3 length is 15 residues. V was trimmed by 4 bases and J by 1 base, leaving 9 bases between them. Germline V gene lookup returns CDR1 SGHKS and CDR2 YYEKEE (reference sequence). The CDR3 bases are TGTGCCAGCAGCACGGCCTATTCTGGGGCCAACGTCCTGACTTTC. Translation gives CASSTAYSGANVLTF.

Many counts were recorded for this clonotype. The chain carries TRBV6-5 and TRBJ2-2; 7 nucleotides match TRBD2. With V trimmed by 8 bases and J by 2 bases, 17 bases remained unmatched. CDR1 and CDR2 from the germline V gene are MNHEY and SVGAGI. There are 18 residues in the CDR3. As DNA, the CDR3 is TGTGCCAGCCAGCCTAGCGGAGATACGGCATTTAACACCGGGGAGCTGTTTTTT. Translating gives CASQPSGDTAFNTGELFF.

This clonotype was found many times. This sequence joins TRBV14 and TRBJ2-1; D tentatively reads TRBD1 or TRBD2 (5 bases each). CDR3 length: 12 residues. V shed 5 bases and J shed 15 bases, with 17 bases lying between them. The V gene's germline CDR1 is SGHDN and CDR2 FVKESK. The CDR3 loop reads CASSASWDGRFF. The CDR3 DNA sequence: TGTGCCAGCAGCGCTTCTTGGGACGGTCGGTTCTTC.

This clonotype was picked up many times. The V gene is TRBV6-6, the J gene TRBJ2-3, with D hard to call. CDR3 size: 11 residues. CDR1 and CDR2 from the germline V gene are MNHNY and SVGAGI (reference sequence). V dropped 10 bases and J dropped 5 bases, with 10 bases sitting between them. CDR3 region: CATGRRDTQYF. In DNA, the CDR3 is TGTGCCACCGGACGGAGAGATACGCAGTATTTT.